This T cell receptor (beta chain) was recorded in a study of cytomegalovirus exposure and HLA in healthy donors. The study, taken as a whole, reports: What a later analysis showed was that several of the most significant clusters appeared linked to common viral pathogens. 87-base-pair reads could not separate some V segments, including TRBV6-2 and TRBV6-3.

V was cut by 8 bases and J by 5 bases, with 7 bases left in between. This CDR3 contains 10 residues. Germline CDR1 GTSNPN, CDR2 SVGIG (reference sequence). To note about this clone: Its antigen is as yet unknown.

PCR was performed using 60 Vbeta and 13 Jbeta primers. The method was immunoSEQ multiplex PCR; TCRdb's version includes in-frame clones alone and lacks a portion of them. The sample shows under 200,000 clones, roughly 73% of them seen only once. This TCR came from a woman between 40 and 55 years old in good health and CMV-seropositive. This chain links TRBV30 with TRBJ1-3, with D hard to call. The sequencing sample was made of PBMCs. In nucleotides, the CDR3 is TGTGCCGGAGAAAGAAACACCATATATTTT. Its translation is CAGERNTIYF. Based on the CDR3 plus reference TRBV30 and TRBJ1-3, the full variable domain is SQTIHQWPATLVQPVGSPLSLECTVEGTSNPNLYWYRQAAGRGLQLLFYSVGIGQISSEVPQNLSASRPQDRQFILSSKKLLLSDSGFYLCAGERNTIYFGEGSWLTVV.